These T cell receptor beta chains were read from a single sample in a study of T cell responses to AZD1222 COVID-19 vaccine. Repertoires were generated with immunoSEQ multiplex PCR, while TCRdb's copy carries only in-frame clones and drops some. The sample records 150,000 to 180,000 clones, about nine tenths being singletons. Sequences were derived from peripheral blood, sampled on day 0 of AZD1222 vaccination. The receptors originated from an adult in good health. CDR3s include the opening cysteine and the closing phenylalanine or tryptophan. D genes are given only for firm matches.

TRBV7-9,TRBD1,TRBJ2-1,TGTGCCAGCAGCTTAGGTCAGGGGGCCTACAATGAGCAGTTCTTC,CASSLGQGAYNEQFF
TRBV28,TRBD2,TRBJ2-1,TGTGCCAGCAGGCCAGCGGGAGGGTGGTACAATGAGCAGTTCTTC,CASRPAGGWYNEQFF
TRBV5-1,.,TRBJ2-7,TGCGCCAGCAGCCAACAGGCCGTTCCCTACGAGCAGTACTTC,CASSQQAVPYEQYF
TRBV28,.,TRBJ1-1,TGTGCCAGCAGTGGGGGCAGGGTGTTGAACACTGAAGCTTTCTTT,CASSGGRVLNTEAFF
TRBV28,.,TRBJ2-5,TGTGCCAGCAGTTTATCAGTGACAGTGAAAGAGACCCAGTACTTC,CASSLSVTVKETQYF
TRBV11-2,.,TRBJ1-2,TGTGCCAGCAGCTTAGGCCCGGCACGTGGCTACACCTTC,CASSLGPARGYTF
TRBV13,.,TRBJ2-1,TGTGCCAGCAGCTTGAGGCGGGATAGCTCCTACAATGAGCAGTTCTTC,CASSLRRDSSYNEQFF
TRBV10-3,TRBD2,TRBJ2-1,TGTGCCATCAGTGAGTCCCGCAGGGCGGGGGATGAGCAGTTCTTC,CAISESRRAGDEQFF
TRBV6-2/TRBV6-3,.,TRBJ2-7,TGTGCCAGCAGTAAGCCCGCGGGACGCCCCTTGGAGCAGTACTTC,CASSKPAGRPLEQYF
TRBV7-2,.,TRBJ2-3,TGTGCCAGCAGCTTAGCGGGAGTACCAGATACGCAGTATTTT,CASSLAGVPDTQYF
TRBV4-1,TRBD1,TRBJ2-1,TGCGCCAGCAGCCAACCTAGACAGGGGCGAGACGATGAGCAGTTCTTC,CASSQPRQGRDDEQFF